Following are 10 T cell receptor beta chains from one sample sequenced in a study of T-cell reconstitution after alpha-beta-depleted transplantation in children. Unique molecular identifiers featured in how the TCRbeta library was prepared. TCRdb recomputed calls from the PCR reads with MiXCR, one row per CDR3 protein. Found here are around 52,000 distinct CDR3 sequences, 5.5% to 7.5% of them singletons; the top ten hold over 30%. The sample was PBMCs, mostly from graft donor cells, taken 60 days after TCRalphabeta/CD19-depleted stem cell transplant. All receptors come from a female patient aged 2 to 10 who had a stem cell transplant for aplastic anemia, so the T cells may come from the graft donor.

The table lists this clonotype with many counts. The V call is TRBV12-3 or TRBV12-4, the J call TRBJ1-5; D remains unclear. There are 13 residues in the CDR3. The V end lost 4 bases, the J end lost 7 bases, and 11 bases lay between the germline ends. CDR3 protein: CASSSTSSQPQHF. In DNA form, the CDR3 reads TGTGCCAGCAGTTCAACGTCCTCCCAGCCCCAGCATTTT.

This clonotype was detected only a few times. The rearrangement joins TRBV27 to TRBJ1-1; D is perhaps TRBD1 (6 bases). Trimming stripped 5 bases from V and 10 bases from J, with 17 bases between. Per the germline V gene, CDR1 is MNHEY and CDR2 is SMNVEV (reference sequence). The CDR3 extends over 13 amino acids. CDR3 protein: CASSPRTDRAAFF. As DNA, the CDR3 is TGTGCCAGCAGTCCCCGGACAGATAGGGCAGCTTTCTTT.

This clonotype was counted at least ten times. The rearrangement joins TRBV28 to TRBJ2-1; TRBD2 aligns across 7 bases. Trimming at V came to 10 bases and at J to 5 bases, leaving 5 bases not matched to a gene. The germline gives CDR1 MDHEN, CDR2 SYDVKM. This CDR3 has 12 residues. For the CDR3, the DNA is TGTGCCATACGCGGGAGTCACAATGAGCAGTTCTTC. The encoded protein is CAIRGSHNEQFF.

This clonotype was detected a few times. This rearrangement joins TRBV28 to TRBJ2-7; a possible D gene is TRBD1 (6 bases). The germline V gene encodes CDR1 MDHEN and CDR2 SYDVKM. The CDR3 loop spans 15 amino acids. V lost 4 bases, J lost 2 bases, and 15 bases lay in between. The CDR3 sequence: CASSSTGHSAYEQYF. CDR3 nucleotides: TGTGCCAGCAGTTCTACGGGACATTCGGCCTACGAGCAGTACTTC. The full variable domain, its missing parts supplied by reference TRBV28 and TRBJ2-7, is DVKVTQSSRYLVKRTGEKVFLECVQDMDHENMFWYRQDPGLGLRLIYFSYDVKMKEKGDIPEGYSVSREKKERFSLILESASTNQTSMYLCASSSTGHSAYEQYFGPGTRLTVT.

In its sample, this clonotype was seen many times. The chain employs TRBV11-1 and TRBJ2-2; tentative D call: TRBD2 (6 bases). The CDR3 consists of 15 residues. The germline gives CDR1 SGHAT, CDR2 FQDESV (reference sequence). V was pared by 3 bases and J by 6 bases, with 14 bases between. CDR3 sequence reads: CASSFAGYYAGELFF. The CDR3 DNA reads TGTGCCAGCAGCTTCGCGGGGTACTACGCCGGGGAGCTGTTTTTT.

The CDR3 spells CASSYGGETQYF. As DNA, the CDR3 is TGTGCCAGCAGTTACGGTGGGGAGACCCAGTACTTC. The rearrangement joins TRBV3-1 to TRBJ2-5, with D hard to call. Trimming removed 6 bases from V and 5 bases from J, with 10 bases in between. The germline CDR1 and CDR2 sequences are LGHDT and YNNKEL (reference sequence). The CDR3 consists of 12 residues.

This clonotype appeared many times. The chain couples TRBV5-1 to TRBJ2-7, with D hard to call. This CDR3 region has 13 residues. Germline CDR1 and CDR2: SGHRS and YFSETQ. Between the trimmed V and J ends, which lost 5 bases and 0 bases, there was a span of 9 bases. CDR3 region: CASRLPSSYEQYF. The CDR3 DNA reads TGCGCCAGCAGACTCCCAAGCTCCTACGAGCAGTACTTC.

With regard to this clonotype: Possible read error: a much larger clone is one base away. J is TRBJ2-7 and V is TRBV28; tentatively, D is TRBD1 (6 bases). Trimming shortened V by 4 bases and J by 3 bases, and 13 bases separated the two germline ends. Germline V lookup: CDR1 MDHEN, CDR2 SYDVKM. The CDR3 runs 14 residues. This CDR3 is CASSSWTVLYEQYF. In DNA, the CDR3 is TGTGCCAGCAGTTCCTGGACAGTGCTCTACGAGCAGTACTTC.

The chain has TRBV7-8 and TRBJ1-5; no reliable D call. Per germline, CDR1 SGHVS and CDR2 FQNEAQ. V was shortened by 2 bases and J by 5 bases, with 22 bases between the two germline ends. The CDR3 runs 18 residues. The CDR3 region has the DNA TGTGCCAGCAGCTTAAGGCCTTTGGGCCTTATGGGAGATCAGCCCCAGCATTTT. This encodes CASSLRPLGLMGDQPQHF.

This clonotype was found a few times. The chain recombines TRBV6-2 or TRBV6-3 with TRBJ1-1; D gene unclear. Germline assignment: CDR1 MNHEY and CDR2 SVGEGT. V shed 6 bases and J shed 5 bases, with 10 bases lying between them. This CDR3 has 12 amino acids. The CDR3 coding sequence is TGTGCCAGCAGGGATTCTACAACTGAAGCTTTCTTT. It encodes CASRDSTTEAFF.